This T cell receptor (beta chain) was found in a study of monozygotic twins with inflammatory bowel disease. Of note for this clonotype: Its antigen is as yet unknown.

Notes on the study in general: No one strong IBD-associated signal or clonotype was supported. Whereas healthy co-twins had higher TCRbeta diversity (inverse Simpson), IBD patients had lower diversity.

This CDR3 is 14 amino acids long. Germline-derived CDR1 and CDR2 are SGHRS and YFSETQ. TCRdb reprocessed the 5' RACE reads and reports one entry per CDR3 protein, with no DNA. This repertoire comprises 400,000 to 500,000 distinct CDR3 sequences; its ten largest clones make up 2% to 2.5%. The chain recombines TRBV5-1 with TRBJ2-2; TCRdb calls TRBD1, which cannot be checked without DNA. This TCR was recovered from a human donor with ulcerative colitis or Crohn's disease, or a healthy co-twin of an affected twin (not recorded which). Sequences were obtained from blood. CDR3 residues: CAGSTGTNTGELFF.